Following are 18 T cell receptor beta chains from one sample sequenced in a study of monozygotic twins with inflammatory bowel disease. TCRdb re-called the 5' RACE reads and shows each CDR3 protein once, DNA omitted. The table lists some 190,000 distinct CDR3 sequences. Sequenced: blood. These receptors were obtained from a human donor with ulcerative colitis or Crohn's disease, or a healthy co-twin of an affected twin (not recorded which).

CDR3: CATSDTGTTFYNEQFF. The V call is TRBV24-1, the J call TRBJ2-1; with no DNA, the TCRdb D assignment of TRBD2 cannot be verified. There are 16 residues in the CDR3. Germline CDR1 is KGHDR and CDR2 is SFDVKD.

This sequence joins TRBV4-2 and TRBJ2-1; the TRBD2 assignment by TCRdb is unverifiable without DNA. CDR3 size: 17 residues. Germline V gives CDR1 LGHNA, CDR2 YNFKEQ. CDR3 sequence: CASSQTQGASGDNEQFF.

The V and J genes are TRBV28 and TRBJ2-7; with no DNA, the TCRdb D assignment of TRBD1 cannot be verified. Looked up from germline, CDR1 is MDHEN and CDR2 is SYDVKM. This CDR3 is 14 amino acids long. The CDR3 protein is CASSTPGQGYEQYF.

The chain links TRBV2 to TRBJ2-7; there is no DNA to check the TCRdb D call of TRBD2. The length of the CDR3 is 16 residues. CDR1 and CDR2 from the germline V gene are SNHLY and FYNNEI. The CDR3 sequence: CASMTSGGPGSYEQYF.

The chain combines TRBV7-3 with TRBJ2-1; the D call from TCRdb, TRBD2, cannot be confirmed without DNA. Germline assignment: CDR1 SGHTA and CDR2 FQGTGA. This CDR3 comprises 15 residues. CDR3 protein: CASNMGLAGGGEQFF.

V usage is TRBV20-1 and J usage is TRBJ2-5. The CDR3 consists of 12 residues. The germline gives CDR1 DFQATT, CDR2 SNEGSKA (reference sequence). This CDR3 is CSANFQTGTQYF.

The V and J genes are TRBV12-3 or TRBV12-4 and TRBJ2-7; TCRdb proposes TRBD1, but this gene call is untestable without DNA. The CDR3 length is 13 residues. CDR3 amino acids: CASSFGTGKEQYF.

The chain recombines TRBV7-2 with TRBJ2-7; TCRdb lists TRBD2, though no DNA is available to test this call. Germline V CDR1 and CDR2: SGHTA, FQGNSA. This CDR3 has 16 residues. CDR3 in amino acids: CASSQLAGGGAYEQYF.

The rearrangement joins TRBV19 to TRBJ2-7; TCRdb reports TRBD1, a call that lacks DNA to check it against. This CDR3 comprises 16 residues. Germline V gives CDR1 LNHDA, CDR2 SQIVND (reference sequence). The CDR3 spells CASSPSAGASSYEQYF.

The chain combines TRBV7-9 with TRBJ2-3; without DNA, the TCRdb call of TRBD1 cannot be checked. Germline CDR1 and CDR2: SEHNR and FQNEAQ (reference sequence). The CDR3 consists of 14 residues. This chain's CDR3 is CASSLGAGRDTQYF. Complete variable domain (other parts from reference TRBV7-9 and TRBJ2-3): DTGVSQNPRHKITKRGQNVTFRCDPISEHNRLYWYRQTLGQGPEFLTYFQNEAQLEKSRLLSDRFSAERPKGSFSTLEIQRTEQGDSAMYLCASSLGAGRDTQYFGPGTRLTVL.

The chain combines TRBV19 with TRBJ2-1; TCRdb lists TRBD1, though no DNA is available to test this call. CDR1 is LNHDA, CDR2 SQIVND, per germline (reference sequence). CDR3 length: 16 amino acids. The CDR3 region is CASSVRDRASANEQFF. Supplemented by reference TRBV19 and TRBJ2-1, the full variable domain reads DGGITQSPKYLFRKEGQNVTLSCEQNLNHDAMYWYRQDPGQGLRLIYYSQIVNDFQKGDIAEGYSVSREKKESFPLTVTSAQKNPTAFYLCASSVRDRASANEQFFGPGTRLTVL.

The rearrangement uses TRBV7-9 and TRBJ1-4; TCRdb proposes TRBD1, but this gene call is untestable without DNA. Germline V gene data show CDR1 as SEHNR and CDR2 as FQNEAQ (reference sequence). The CDR3 runs to 16 residues. CDR3: CASSPKDSFPNEKLFF.

The chain carries TRBV7-6 and TRBJ2-7; TCRdb selects TRBD1, and the lack of DNA leaves this call unchecked. The CDR3 spans 15 residues. Germline CDR1 and CDR2: SGHVS and FNYEAQ. The CDR3 loop reads CASSLGGLRGHEQYF.

The V gene is TRBV20-1, the J gene TRBJ2-3; TCRdb selects TRBD2, and the lack of DNA leaves this call unchecked. The germline V gene has CDR1 DFQATT and CDR2 SNEGSKA (reference sequence). The CDR3 length is 19 residues. The CDR3 reads CGARGGLAGAGVLLDTQYF.

The chain uses TRBV4-2 and TRBJ2-1. The CDR3 length is 15 residues. In germline, CDR1 is LGHNA, CDR2 YNFKEQ. The CDR3 loop reads CASSQDLTEYNEQFF.

The J gene is TRBJ2-2, the V gene TRBV27; lacking DNA, the TRBD2 call made by TCRdb goes unchecked. The CDR3 is 19 amino acids. Germline lookup yields CDR1 MNHEY and CDR2 SMNVEV (reference sequence). CDR3: CASSLAGLAGARNTGELFF.

The chain is built from TRBV20-1 and TRBJ2-1; TCRdb indicates TRBD1, and absent DNA this call remains unverified. The CDR3 extends over 18 amino acids. Germline loops: CDR1 DFQATT, CDR2 SNEGSKA (reference sequence). The CDR3: CSARDPLSAGSSYNEQFF.

The V and J genes are TRBV5-1 and TRBJ1-4; TCRdb's assignment of TRBD1 cannot be checked, as there is no DNA. The germline V gene has CDR1 SGHRS and CDR2 YFSETQ. The CDR3 totals 15 residues. The CDR3 loop is CASSPGWARNEKLFF.